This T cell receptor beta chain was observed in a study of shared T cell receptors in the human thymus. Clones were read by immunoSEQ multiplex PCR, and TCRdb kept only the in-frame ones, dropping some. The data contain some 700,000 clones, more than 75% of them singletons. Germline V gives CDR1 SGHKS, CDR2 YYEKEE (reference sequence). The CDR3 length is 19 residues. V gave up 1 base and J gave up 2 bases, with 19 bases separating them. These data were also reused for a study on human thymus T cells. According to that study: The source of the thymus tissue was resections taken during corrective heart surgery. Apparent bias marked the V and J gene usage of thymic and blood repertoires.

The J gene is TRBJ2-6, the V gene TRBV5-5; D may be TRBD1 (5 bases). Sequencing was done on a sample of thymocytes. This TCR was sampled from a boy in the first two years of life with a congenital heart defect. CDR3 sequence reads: CASSLSQTAGGPGANVLTF. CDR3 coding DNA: TGTGCCAGCAGCTTGTCCCAGACAGCCGGCGGCCCTGGGGCCAACGTCCTGACTTTC.